One and the same sample provided the 8 T cell receptor beta chains below, sequenced in a study of identifying expanded T cells in peripheral blood. The repertoire was sequenced with immunoSEQ multiplex PCR; TCRdb's copy has only in-frame clones and lacks some. The repertoire holds tens of thousands of clones, with 65% to 85% as singletons. Source material: blood. The receptor set was obtained from a person aged 18-69 years in good health.

This clone was counted a single time. CDR3 coding DNA: TGTGCCAGTAGTACACGTTCGGACCGGAGCGGCAATCAGCCCCAGCATTTT. Translation: CASSTRSDRSGNQPQHF. V usage is TRBV19 and J usage is TRBJ1-5; D is unresolved. There are 17 residues in the CDR3. V gave up 4 bases and J gave up 2 bases, with 18 bases separating them. From germline, CDR1 is LNHDA and CDR2 SQIVND (reference sequence).

This chain connects TRBV5-8 to TRBJ2-5, with 13 bases fitting TRBD2. This CDR3 is 18 amino acids long. Looked up from germline, CDR1 is SGHTS and CDR2 is YDEGEE. V shed 2 bases, J shed 5 bases, and the junction held 12 bases outside the gene matches. The DNA of the CDR3 is TGTGCCAGCAGCTTAGGACTAGCGGGAGCCACCTCAAGGGAGACCCAGTACTTC. It yields the protein CASSLGLAGATSRETQYF.

This clone has more than one count but fewer than ten. This sequence joins TRBV10-3 and TRBJ1-1, with D unclear. Germline lookup yields CDR1 ENHRY and CDR2 SYGVKD. This CDR3 is built from 11 residues. V lost 6 bases and J lost 0, with 2 bases in between. The DNA for the CDR3 is TGTGCCATCAGGATGAACACTGAAGCTTTCTTT. Amino acid sequence: CAIRMNTEAFF.

This clone is a singleton in its sample. V usage is TRBV28 and J usage is TRBJ2-1; perhaps D is TRBD1 or TRBD2 (5 bases each). Between the trimmed V and J ends, which lost 6 bases and 1 base, there was a span of 13 bases. The germline CDR1 and CDR2 sequences are MDHEN and SYDVKM. The CDR3 length is 15 residues. The DNA of the CDR3 is TGTGCCAGCAGGGACCGGGACGGATCCTACAATGAGCAGTTCTTC. Translated: CASRDRDGSYNEQFF.

This clone has just one count. The rearrangement links TRBV7-3 to TRBJ2-7; D gene unclear. V dropped 2 bases and J dropped 0 bases, with 11 bases sitting between them. CDR3 length: 15 amino acids. Germline values: CDR1 SGHTA, CDR2 FQGTGA. In nucleotides, the CDR3 is TGTGCCAGCAGCTTAGGGTTTGCTGGCTCCTACGAGCAGTACTTC. It translates to CASSLGFAGSYEQYF. Full variable domain (missing parts from reference TRBV7-3 and TRBJ2-7): GAGVSQTPSNKVTEKGKYVELRCDPISGHTALYWYRQSLGQGPEFLIYFQGTGAADDSGLPNDRFFAVRPEGSVSTLKIQRTERGDSAVYLCASSLGFAGSYEQYFGPGTRLTVT.

The rearrangement links TRBV27 to TRBJ1-5; D unclear. This CDR3 contains 15 residues. Germline values: CDR1 MNHEY, CDR2 SMNVEV (reference sequence). V lost 5 bases and J 0 bases, leaving 11 bases between the germline ends. CDR3 in DNA: TGTGCCAGCAGTCTTGCGGGGAATAGCAATCAGCCCCAGCATTTT. Amino acid sequence: CASSLAGNSNQPQHF.

The J gene is TRBJ1-4, the V gene TRBV28, with no clear D. CDR3 length: 12 residues. Germline lookup yields CDR1 MDHEN and CDR2 SYDVKM. V was trimmed by 1 base and J by 13 bases, leaving 10 bases between them. The CDR3 DNA follows: TGTGCCAGCAGTTTATTGATGAATAGACTGTTTTTT. Translation gives CASSLLMNRLFF.

The rearrangement uses TRBV20-1 and TRBJ1-2; D is uncertain. CDR1 and CDR2 (germline): DFQATT, SNEGSKA (reference sequence). This CDR3 comprises 11 residues. The V end lost 3 bases, the J end lost 4 bases, and 6 bases lay between the germline ends. The CDR3 here is CSASRIYGYTF. The CDR3 nucleotides are TGCAGTGCTAGCAGGATCTATGGCTACACCTTC.